This T cell receptor beta chain comes out of a study of vaccination effects on CD4 cells after COVID-19. Sequenced by immunoSEQ multiplex PCR; TCRdb stores in-frame clones only, minus some. This table holds around 66,000 clones, around 70% found once. Looked up from germline, CDR1 is ENHRY and CDR2 is SYGVKD. CDR3 length: 15 residues. V lost 2 bases, J lost 5 bases, and 15 bases lay in between. In the case of this clone: Its antigen is unknown.

Isolating CD4+ T cells followed less than 11 days of culture. Participants got two doses of BNT162b2 or mRNA-1273 vaccine. Vaccinated recipients, who were negative for nucleocapsid antibodies, had no history of SARS-CoV-2 infection. At days 3 and 7, half of the medium was exchanged for IL-2 medium. The starting material was CD4+ T cells from PBMCs cultured without peptide, obtained after COVID-19 vaccination. This clonotype originated in a human donor who received a COVID-19 vaccine. The chain links TRBV10-3 to TRBJ1-1, with a weak D call TRBD1 (5 bases). The CDR3 nucleotides read TGTGCCATCAGTGAGACGCCTCCAGGGCGGACTGAAGCTTTCTTT. Translated, it gives CAISETPPGRTEAFF.